This TCR beta chain was sequenced for a study of cytomegalovirus exposure and HLA in healthy donors. Points on this clone: Its antigen remains unknown.

In the PCR, 60 Vbeta and 13 Jbeta primers were used. The data were produced by immunoSEQ multiplex PCR, yet TCRdb's version contains in-frame clones alone and is incomplete. The sample lists roughly 130,000 clones; approximately 72% were seen once. Trimming took 4 bases from V and 8 from J, leaving 22 bases between them. CDR3 length: 16 amino acids. Germline-derived CDR1 and CDR2 are SGHNT and YYREEE (reference sequence). Points from the study as a whole: A later analysis appeared to link common viral pathogens to several of the most significant clusters. It was in a later analysis that TCR association rates were seen to vary by HLA locus, highest for DRB1 and lowest for HLA-C. In a later analysis, V- and J-gene trimming of beta chains associated with a DCLRE1C missense variant, replicated independently.

V and J are TRBV5-4 and TRBJ1-3, with D hard to call. The TCR comes from an older woman in good health and CMV-seronegative. Sequences were obtained from PBMCs. The CDR3 DNA follows: TGTGCCAGCAGCCCGCTAGTGACCCAACCTCGGGACACCATATATTTT. It is translated as CASSPLVTQPRDTIYF.